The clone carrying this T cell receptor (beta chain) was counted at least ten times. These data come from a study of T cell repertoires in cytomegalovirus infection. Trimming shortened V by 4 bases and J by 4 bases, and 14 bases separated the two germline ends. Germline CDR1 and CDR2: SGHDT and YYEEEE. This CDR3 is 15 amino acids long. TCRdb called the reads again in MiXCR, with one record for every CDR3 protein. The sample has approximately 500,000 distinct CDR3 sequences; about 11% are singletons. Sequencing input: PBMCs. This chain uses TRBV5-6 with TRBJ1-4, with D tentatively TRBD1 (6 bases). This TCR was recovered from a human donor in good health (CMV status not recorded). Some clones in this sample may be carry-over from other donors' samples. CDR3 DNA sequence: TGTGCCAGCAGCCTCCGGGGGACAAGTAATGAAAAACTGTTTTTT. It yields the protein CASSLRGTSNEKLFF.